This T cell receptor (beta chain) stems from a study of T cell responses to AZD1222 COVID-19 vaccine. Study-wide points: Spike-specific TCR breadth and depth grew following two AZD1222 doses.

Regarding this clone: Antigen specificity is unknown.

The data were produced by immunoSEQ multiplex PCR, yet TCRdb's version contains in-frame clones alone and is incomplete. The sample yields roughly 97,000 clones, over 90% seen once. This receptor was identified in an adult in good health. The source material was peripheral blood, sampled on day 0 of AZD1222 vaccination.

The chain's CDR3 is CASSSPGLAGGTDTQYF. The CDR3 region has the DNA TGTGCCAGCTCATCTCCGGGACTAGCGGGGGGCACAGATACGCAGTATTTT. V usage is TRBV18 and J usage is TRBJ2-3; 14 bases align to TRBD2. V gave up 5 bases and J gave up 1 base; unmatched junction bases: 5. There are 17 residues in the CDR3. The germline V gene encodes CDR1 KGHSH and CDR2 LQKENI.